The 22 T cell receptor beta chains below come from one sample, sequenced in a study of control samples from healthy donors and cancer patients. Method: immunoSEQ multiplex PCR; TCRdb's copy keeps in-frame clones and lacks some. The top ten clones hold over 8% of a sample with around 76,000 clones, about 89% of them seen once. Sequenced: PBMCs. Receptors originate from a woman between 50 and 59 years old with colorectal cancer.

The gene calls are TRBV29-1 and TRBJ1-4, with unresolved D. Trimming removed 0 bases at V and 3 bases at J, with 5 bases between. Germline values: CDR1 SQVTM, CDR2 ANQGSEA. This CDR3 comprises 13 residues. Here the CDR3 reads CSVEERSNEKLFF. CDR3 bases: TGCAGCGTTGAAGAACGGTCTAATGAAAAACTGTTTTTT. Using reference TRBV29-1 and TRBJ1-4 for the parts outside the CDR3, the full variable domain is SAVISQKPSRDICQRGTSLTIQCQVDSQVTMMFWYRQQPGQSLTLIATANQGSEATYESGFVIDKFPISRPNLTFSTLTVSNMSPEDSSIYLCSVEERSNEKLFFGSGTQLSVL.

The chain joins TRBV12-3 or TRBV12-4 to TRBJ1-6; D gene unclear. Trimming stripped 5 bases from V and 8 bases from J, with 7 bases between. The length of the CDR3 is 12 residues. CDR3 bases: TGTGCCAGCAGTCAGAATGATTCACCCCTCCACTTT. As protein: CASSQNDSPLHF.

The chain employs TRBV19 and TRBJ1-1; 7 bases are a match to TRBD1. Germline V CDR1 and CDR2: LNHDA, SQIVND (reference sequence). The CDR3 sequence is 15 residues long. V lost 4 bases to trimming and J lost 0 bases; unmatched junction nucleotides: 5. This chain's CDR3 is CASSTHRGMNTEAFF. CDR3 nucleotides: TGTGCCAGTAGTACTCACAGGGGCATGAACACTGAAGCTTTCTTT.

The V gene is TRBV7-3, the J gene TRBJ2-1; 8 nucleotides agree with TRBD2. Germline CDR1 SGHTA, CDR2 FQGTGA. The CDR3 sequence is 16 residues long. V trimming: 5 bases; J trimming: 0 bases; junction bases outside the gene matches: 6. CDR3 bases: TGTGCCAGCAGCCCGACGGCGGGGGGCTCCTACAATGAGCAGTTCTTC. Its translation is CASSPTAGGSYNEQFF.

This clone has just a few counts. This sequence joins TRBV2 and TRBJ1-1; D is unresolved. V was pared by 6 bases and J by 7 bases, with 9 bases between. The germline V gene encodes CDR1 SNHLY and CDR2 FYNNEI. There are 11 residues in the CDR3. The CDR3 DNA is TGTGCCAGCAGGGGTCGGATTGAAGCTTTCTTT. Residues: CASRGRIEAFF.

The chain combines TRBV3-1 (or the pseudogene TRBV3-2) with TRBJ2-3; 8 positions agree with TRBD2. Germline values: CDR1 LGHDT, CDR2 YNNKEL (reference sequence). The CDR3 is made up of 17 amino acids. Unmatched junction bases numbered 10, after V lost 0 bases and J lost 5 bases. The CDR3 bases are TGTGCCAGCAGCCAAGAGAGGCGCGGGGGGATGGGAGATACGCAGTATTTT. Its translation is CASSQERRGGMGDTQYF.

This rearrangement joins TRBV18 to TRBJ2-5; the D gene could be TRBD1 or TRBD2 (5 bases each). V lost 6 bases to trimming and J lost 2 bases, with 16 bases between them. Germline CDR1 reads KGHSH; CDR2 reads LQKENI. CDR3 length: 15 residues. CDR3 region: CASSPNKGPQETQYF. The CDR3 DNA is TGTGCCAGCTCGCCGAACAAGGGACCTCAAGAGACCCAGTACTTC. The full variable domain, in which reference TRBV18 and TRBJ2-5 provide the parts outside the CDR3, is NAGVMQNPRHLVRRRGQEARLRCSPMKGHSHVYWYRQLPEEGLKFMVYLQKENIIDESGMPKERFSAEFPKEGPSILRIQQVVRGDSAAYFCASSPNKGPQETQYFGPGTRLLVL.

The V and J genes are TRBV10-1 and TRBJ2-7; TRBD2 is a possible D gene (6 bases). The length of the CDR3 is 15 residues. The V end was cut by 8 bases, the J end by 3 bases, with 20 bases between. Germline V gene data show CDR1 as WNHNN and CDR2 as SYGVQD (reference sequence). CDR3 loop: CASAPRGGHFYEQYV. DNA of the CDR3: TGCGCCAGCGCCCCCCGAGGAGGGCATTTCTACGAGCAGTACGTC.

This clone was detected once. The J gene is TRBJ1-6, the V gene TRBV28; 9 bases line up with TRBD1. There are 15 residues in the CDR3. V shed 2 bases and J 5 bases; nucleotides not matched to a gene: 1. Germline V gene lookup returns CDR1 MDHEN and CDR2 SYDVKM. The CDR3 loop is CASSLRQGDNSPLHF. The CDR3, as DNA: TGTGCCAGCAGTTTAAGACAGGGGGATAATTCACCCCTCCACTTT.

The rearrangement uses TRBV5-6 and TRBJ2-5, with 9 bases matching TRBD1. Germline lookup yields CDR1 SGHDT and CDR2 YYEEEE. The CDR3 length is 14 residues. The ends lost 4 bases at V and 1 base at J; junction bases unmatched: 2. The chain's CDR3 is CASSATGGQETQYF. The DNA for the CDR3 is TGTGCCAGCAGCGCGACAGGGGGCCAAGAGACCCAGTACTTC.

V and J are TRBV5-1 and TRBJ2-1, with D uncertain. Germline-derived CDR1 and CDR2 are SGHRS and YFSETQ. The V end lost 3 bases, the J end lost 2 bases, and 9 bases lay between the germline ends. The CDR3 is 14 residues long. CDR3 residues: CASSSDITYNEQFF. The CDR3 region has the DNA TGCGCCAGCAGCTCCGACATTACCTACAATGAGCAGTTCTTC. Full variable domain (missing parts from reference TRBV5-1 and TRBJ2-1): KAGVTQTPRYLIKTRGQQVTLSCSPISGHRSVSWYQQTPGQGLQFLFEYFSETQRNKGNFPGRFSGRQFSNSRSEMNVSTLELGDSALYLCASSSDITYNEQFFGPGTRLTVL.

The chain joins TRBV6-2 or TRBV6-3 to TRBJ1-5; D uncertain. The CDR3 runs to 13 residues. Trimming left V 4 bases short and J 6 bases short, with 10 bases between. Germline CDR1 and CDR2: MNHEY and SVGEGT. The CDR3 loop reads CASSLGIGQPQHF. The DNA of the CDR3 is TGTGCCAGCAGTTTGGGGATCGGTCAGCCCCAGCATTTT.

The chain uses TRBV10-3 and TRBJ2-3; 9 bases fit TRBD2. The CDR3 is 15 residues long. The germline gives CDR1 ENHRY, CDR2 SYGVKD. After removal of 4 bases from V and 4 bases from J, the junction contained 6 bases not matched to a gene. CDR3 DNA sequence: TGTGCCATCAGTGCTGCGGGGGGGCCGGCAGATACGCAGTATTTT. It is translated as CAISAAGGPADTQYF.

The chain couples TRBV7-2 to TRBJ2-2, with a possible D match to TRBD2 (7 bases). The CDR3 has 15 residues. With 0 bases removed from V and 6 bases from J, the gap between germline ends came to 11 bases. Germline CDR1 is SGHTA and CDR2 is FQGNSA. The CDR3 spells CASSLAGGPSGELFF. The CDR3 nucleotides read TGTGCCAGCAGCTTAGCGGGGGGGCCCTCCGGGGAGCTGTTTTTT.

In its sample, this clone was seen once. The chain combines TRBV4-2 with TRBJ1-4, with 8 bases that match TRBD1. Germline V CDR1 and CDR2: LGHNA, YNFKEQ. V lost 3 bases to trimming and J lost 5 bases; unmatched junction nucleotides: 14. The CDR3 runs 18 residues. This CDR3 is CASSQELVPGQENEKLFF. CDR3 nucleotide sequence: TGTGCCAGCAGCCAGGAACTGGTTCCGGGACAGGAAAATGAAAAACTGTTTTTT.

This clone came up once. The V call is TRBV7-2, the J call TRBJ1-6, with TRBD1 identical over 7 bases. The CDR3 has 14 amino acids. Losses at the gene ends were 1 base for V and 10 bases for J; bases not matched to a gene: 4. The germline V gene encodes CDR1 SGHTA and CDR2 FQGNSA. The CDR3 protein is CASSLGQGRSPLHF. CDR3 nucleotides: TGTGCCAGCAGCTTAGGACAGGGAAGATCACCCCTCCACTTT.

This chain joins TRBV25-1 and TRBJ2-1; unclear D gene. In germline, CDR1 is MGHDK, CDR2 SYGVNS. The germline V and J ends were trimmed by 0 bases and 7 bases, with 1 base remaining between them. The CDR3 extends over 11 amino acids. The CDR3 region is CASSEYNEQFF. The CDR3 coding sequence is TGTGCCAGCAGTGAATATAATGAGCAGTTCTTC.

The rearrangement uses TRBV19 and TRBJ2-2, with a weak D call TRBD2 (6 bases). The CDR3 is 14 amino acids. CDR1 is LNHDA, CDR2 SQIVND, per germline (reference sequence). The V and J ends lost 7 bases and 7 bases respectively, with 16 bases between them. Here the CDR3 reads CASTEWREGGELFF. CDR3 nucleotides: TGTGCCAGTACCGAGTGGAGGGAAGGCGGGGAGCTGTTTTTT.

The chain couples TRBV2 to TRBJ2-2; D tentatively fits TRBD1 or TRBD2 (5 bases each). CDR3 length equals 15 residues. V was clipped by 0 bases and J by 4 bases, with 9 bases between them. CDR1 is SNHLY and CDR2 is FYNNEI in the germline V gene. DNA for the CDR3: TGTGCCAGCAGTGAAGCGGGGACCCGCACCGGGGAGCTGTTTTTT. Encoded protein: CASSEAGTRTGELFF.

V usage is TRBV6-2 or TRBV6-3 and J usage is TRBJ1-1, with D unclear. CDR1 and CDR2 from the germline V gene are MNHEY and SVGEGT. The CDR3 runs 12 residues. With 5 bases removed from V and 5 bases from J, the gap between germline ends came to 9 bases. CDR3 in DNA: TGTGCCAGCAGTCCACCCGGGACTGAAGCTTTCTTT. As protein: CASSPPGTEAFF.

The CDR3 spells CASSRAGGTYEQYV. CDR3 bases: TGTGCCAGCTCACGGGCGGGAGGGACGTACGAGCAGTACGTC. The gene calls are TRBV18 and TRBJ2-7, with 9 bases matching TRBD2. The CDR3 is 14 residues long. Looked up from germline, CDR1 is KGHSH and CDR2 is LQKENI. V lost 4 bases to trimming and J lost 4 bases; unmatched junction nucleotides: 5.

This clone came up once. V usage is TRBV14 and J usage is TRBJ1-4, with 8 bases that match TRBD1. Germline V gene sequence: CDR1 SGHDN, CDR2 FVKESK. This CDR3 contains 14 residues. V trimming: 9 bases; J trimming: 7 bases; junction bases outside the gene matches: 10. The CDR3 nucleotides read TGTGCCAGGGCAACAGGGGGGTGGGGTGAAAAACTGTTTTTT. Protein sequence: CARATGGWGEKLFF.